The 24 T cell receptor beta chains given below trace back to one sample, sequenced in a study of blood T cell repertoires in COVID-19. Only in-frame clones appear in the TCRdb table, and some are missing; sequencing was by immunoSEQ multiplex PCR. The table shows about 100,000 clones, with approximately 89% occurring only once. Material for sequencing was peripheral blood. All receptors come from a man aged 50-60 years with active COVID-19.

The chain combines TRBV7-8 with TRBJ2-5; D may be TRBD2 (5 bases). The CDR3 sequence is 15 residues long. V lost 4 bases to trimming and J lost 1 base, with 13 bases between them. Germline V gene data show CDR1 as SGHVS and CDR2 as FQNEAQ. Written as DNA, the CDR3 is TGTGCCAGCAGCTACCTAGGAGGACCCCAAGAGACCCAGTACTTC. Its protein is CASSYLGGPQETQYF.

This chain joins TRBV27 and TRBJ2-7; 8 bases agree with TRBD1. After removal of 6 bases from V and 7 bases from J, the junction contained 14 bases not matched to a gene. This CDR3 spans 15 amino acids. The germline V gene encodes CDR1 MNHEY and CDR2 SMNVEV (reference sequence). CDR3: CASSRTGGYLREQYF. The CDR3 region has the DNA TGTGCCAGCAGCCGAACAGGGGGTTACCTACGGGAGCAGTACTTC.

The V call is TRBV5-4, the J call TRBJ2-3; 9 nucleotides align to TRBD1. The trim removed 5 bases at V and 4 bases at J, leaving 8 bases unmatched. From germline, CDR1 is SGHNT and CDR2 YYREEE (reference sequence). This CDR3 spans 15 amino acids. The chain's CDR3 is CASSLQGQGADTQYF. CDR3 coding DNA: TGTGCCAGCAGTTTACAGGGACAGGGCGCAGATACGCAGTATTTT.

CDR3 sequence reads: CASSQDKEQPQHF. In DNA, the CDR3 is TGTGCCAGCAGCCAAGATAAGGAGCAGCCCCAGCATTTT. The J gene is TRBJ1-5, the V gene TRBV3-1 (or the pseudogene TRBV3-2); D gene unclear. Germline assignment: CDR1 LGHDT and CDR2 YNNKEL (reference sequence). The V and J ends lost 0 bases and 7 bases respectively, with 7 bases between them. This CDR3 region has 13 residues.

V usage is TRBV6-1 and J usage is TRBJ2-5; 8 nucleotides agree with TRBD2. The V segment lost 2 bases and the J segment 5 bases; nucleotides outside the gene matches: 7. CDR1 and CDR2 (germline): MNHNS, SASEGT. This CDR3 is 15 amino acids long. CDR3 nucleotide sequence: TGTGCCAGCAGTGAAAGCAGCGGGGGCCGGGAGACCCAGTACTTC. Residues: CASSESSGGRETQYF.

The CDR3 DNA sequence: TGTGCCAGCGGGGCGGGGGCTTCCACTGAAGCTTTCTTT. Protein product: CASGAGASTEAFF. The chain carries TRBV25-1 and TRBJ1-1; a possible D gene is TRBD1 (6 bases). The germline V gene has CDR1 MGHDK and CDR2 SYGVNS. The CDR3 has 13 residues. V lost 8 bases and J lost 4, with 14 bases in between.

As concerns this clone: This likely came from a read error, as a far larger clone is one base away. The CDR3 spells CASRSYTDTQYF. CDR3 coding DNA: TGTGCCAGCAGATCTTACACAGATACGCAGTATTTT. V gene TRBV11-3 combines with J gene TRBJ2-3, with D hard to call. The V and J ends lost 6 bases and 2 bases respectively, with 6 bases between them. From germline, CDR1 is SGHNT and CDR2 YENEEA. This CDR3 contains 12 residues.

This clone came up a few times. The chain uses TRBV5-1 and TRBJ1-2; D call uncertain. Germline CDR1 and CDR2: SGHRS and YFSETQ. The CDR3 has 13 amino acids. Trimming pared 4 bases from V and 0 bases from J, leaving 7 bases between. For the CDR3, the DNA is TGCGCCAGCAGCCCGGTTTCTAACTATGGCTACACCTTC. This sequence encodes CASSPVSNYGYTF.

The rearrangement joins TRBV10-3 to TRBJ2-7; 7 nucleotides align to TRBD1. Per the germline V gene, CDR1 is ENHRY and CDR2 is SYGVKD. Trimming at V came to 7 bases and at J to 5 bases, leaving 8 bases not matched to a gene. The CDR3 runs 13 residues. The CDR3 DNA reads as TGTGCCATCACCCCGACAGGGCCCCACGAGCAGTACTTC. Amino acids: CAITPTGPHEQYF.

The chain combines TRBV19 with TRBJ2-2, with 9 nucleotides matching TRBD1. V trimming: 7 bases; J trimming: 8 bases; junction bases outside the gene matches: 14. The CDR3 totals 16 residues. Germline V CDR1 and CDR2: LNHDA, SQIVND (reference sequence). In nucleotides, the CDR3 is TGTGCCAGTAAAGTCCCGGGACAGGGAGTATCGGGGGAGCTGTTTTTT. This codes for CASKVPGQGVSGELFF.

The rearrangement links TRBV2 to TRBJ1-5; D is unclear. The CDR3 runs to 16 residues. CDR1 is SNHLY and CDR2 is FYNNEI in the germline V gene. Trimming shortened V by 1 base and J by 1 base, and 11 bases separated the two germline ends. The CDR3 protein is CASSEVGDPSNQPQHF. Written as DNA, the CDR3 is TGTGCCAGCAGTGAAGTCGGGGATCCAAGCAATCAGCCCCAGCATTTT.

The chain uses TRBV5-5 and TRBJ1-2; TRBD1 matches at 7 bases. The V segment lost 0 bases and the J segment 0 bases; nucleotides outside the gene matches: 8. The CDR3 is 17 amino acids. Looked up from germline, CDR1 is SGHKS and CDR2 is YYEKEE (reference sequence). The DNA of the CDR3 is TGTGCCAGCAGCTTGGTACGCGGGACAGCCGCTAACTATGGCTACACCTTC. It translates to CASSLVRGTAANYGYTF.

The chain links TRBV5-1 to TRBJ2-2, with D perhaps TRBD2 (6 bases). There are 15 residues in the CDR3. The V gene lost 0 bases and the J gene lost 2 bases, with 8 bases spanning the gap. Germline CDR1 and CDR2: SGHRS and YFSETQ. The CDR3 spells CASSLEGLNTGELFF. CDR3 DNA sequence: TGCGCCAGCAGCTTGGAGGGACTTAACACCGGGGAGCTGTTTTTT.

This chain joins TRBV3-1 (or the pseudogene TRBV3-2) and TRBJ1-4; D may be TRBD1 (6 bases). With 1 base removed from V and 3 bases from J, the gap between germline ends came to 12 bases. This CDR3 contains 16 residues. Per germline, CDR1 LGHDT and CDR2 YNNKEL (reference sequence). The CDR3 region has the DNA TGTGCCAGCAGCCAAGGTTTGCGGGGGCCTAATGAAAAACTGTTTTTT. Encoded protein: CASSQGLRGPNEKLFF.

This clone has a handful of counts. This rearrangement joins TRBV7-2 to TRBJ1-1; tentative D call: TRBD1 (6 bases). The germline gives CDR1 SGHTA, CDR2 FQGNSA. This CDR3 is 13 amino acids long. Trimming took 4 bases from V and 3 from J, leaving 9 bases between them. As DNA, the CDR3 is TGTGCCAGCAGCTCGCGACAGGACACTGAAGCTTTCTTT. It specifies CASSSRQDTEAFF.

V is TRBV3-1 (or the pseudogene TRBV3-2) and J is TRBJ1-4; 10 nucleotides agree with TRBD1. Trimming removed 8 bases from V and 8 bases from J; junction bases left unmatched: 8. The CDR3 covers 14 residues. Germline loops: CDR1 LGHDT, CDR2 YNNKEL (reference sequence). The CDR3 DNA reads TGTGCCAGCCTGGGGACAGGGGTGGAGGAAAAACTGTTTTTT. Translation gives CASLGTGVEEKLFF.

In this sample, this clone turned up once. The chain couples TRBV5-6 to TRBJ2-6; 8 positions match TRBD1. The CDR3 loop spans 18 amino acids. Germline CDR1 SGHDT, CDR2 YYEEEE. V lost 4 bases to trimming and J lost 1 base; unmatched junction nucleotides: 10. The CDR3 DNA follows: TGTGCCAGCAGCACTAACAGGGGGTTTAGGTCTGGGGCCAACGTCCTGACTTTC. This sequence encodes CASSTNRGFRSGANVLTF.

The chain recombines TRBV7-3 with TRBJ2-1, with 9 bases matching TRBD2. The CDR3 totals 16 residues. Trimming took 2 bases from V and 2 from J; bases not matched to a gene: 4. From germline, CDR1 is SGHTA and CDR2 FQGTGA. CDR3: CASSLGGGAAYNEQFF. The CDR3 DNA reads TGTGCCAGCAGCTTAGGCGGGGGGGCCGCCTACAATGAGCAGTTCTTC. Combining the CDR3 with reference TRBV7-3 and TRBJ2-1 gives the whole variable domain GAGVSQTPSNKVTEKGKYVELRCDPISGHTALYWYRQSLGQGPEFLIYFQGTGAADDSGLPNDRFFAVRPEGSVSTLKIQRTERGDSAVYLCASSLGGGAAYNEQFFGPGTRLTVL.

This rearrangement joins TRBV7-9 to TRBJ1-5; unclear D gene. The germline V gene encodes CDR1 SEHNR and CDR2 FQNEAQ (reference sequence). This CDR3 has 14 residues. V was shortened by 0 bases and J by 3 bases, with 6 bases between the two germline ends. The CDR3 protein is CASSLAADNQPQHF. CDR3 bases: TGTGCCAGCAGCTTAGCGGCAGACAATCAGCCCCAGCATTTT. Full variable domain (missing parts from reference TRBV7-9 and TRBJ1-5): DTGVSQNPRHKITKRGQNVTFRCDPISEHNRLYWYRQTLGQGPEFLTYFQNEAQLEKSRLLSDRFSAERPKGSFSTLEIQRTEQGDSAMYLCASSLAADNQPQHFGDGTRLSIL.

CDR3 residues: CATSDPLAGGLDTQYF. The CDR3 DNA reads TGTGCCACCAGTGATCCCCTAGCGGGAGGCCTGGATACGCAGTATTTT. The chain has TRBV24-1 and TRBJ2-3, with TRBD2 matching over 11 bases. Per germline, CDR1 KGHDR and CDR2 SFDVKD. V lost 3 bases and J lost 6; bases outside the gene matches: 7. This CDR3 spans 16 amino acids.

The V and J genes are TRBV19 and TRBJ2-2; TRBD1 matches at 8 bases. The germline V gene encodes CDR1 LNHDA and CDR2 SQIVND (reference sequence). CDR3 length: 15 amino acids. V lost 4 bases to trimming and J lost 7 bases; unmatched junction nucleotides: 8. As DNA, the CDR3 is TGTGCCAGTAGTAGGACAGGGTTCCTAAACGGGGAGCTGTTTTTT. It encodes CASSRTGFLNGELFF.

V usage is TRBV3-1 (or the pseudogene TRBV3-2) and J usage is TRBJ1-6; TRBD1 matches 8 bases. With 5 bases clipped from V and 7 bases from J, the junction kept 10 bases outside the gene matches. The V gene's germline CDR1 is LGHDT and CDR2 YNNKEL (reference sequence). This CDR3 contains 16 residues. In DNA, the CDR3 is TGTGCCAGCAGCTATACAGGGGGTAGAAGGAATTCACCCCTCCACTTT. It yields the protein CASSYTGGRRNSPLHF.

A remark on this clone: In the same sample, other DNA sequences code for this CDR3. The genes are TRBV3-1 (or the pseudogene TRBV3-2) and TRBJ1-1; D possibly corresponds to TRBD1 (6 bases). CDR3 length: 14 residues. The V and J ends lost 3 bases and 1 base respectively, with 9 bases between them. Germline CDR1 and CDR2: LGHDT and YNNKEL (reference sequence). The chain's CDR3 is CASSHSTGNTEAFF. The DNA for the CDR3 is TGTGCCAGCAGCCATTCGACAGGGAACACTGAAGCTTTCTTT.

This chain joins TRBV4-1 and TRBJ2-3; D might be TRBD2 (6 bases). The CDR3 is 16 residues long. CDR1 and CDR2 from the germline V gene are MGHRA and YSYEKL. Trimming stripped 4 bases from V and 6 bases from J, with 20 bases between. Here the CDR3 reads CASSRGAPGVQDTQYF. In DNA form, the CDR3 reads TGCGCCAGCAGCCGCGGGGCACCTGGGGTTCAGGATACGCAGTATTTT.